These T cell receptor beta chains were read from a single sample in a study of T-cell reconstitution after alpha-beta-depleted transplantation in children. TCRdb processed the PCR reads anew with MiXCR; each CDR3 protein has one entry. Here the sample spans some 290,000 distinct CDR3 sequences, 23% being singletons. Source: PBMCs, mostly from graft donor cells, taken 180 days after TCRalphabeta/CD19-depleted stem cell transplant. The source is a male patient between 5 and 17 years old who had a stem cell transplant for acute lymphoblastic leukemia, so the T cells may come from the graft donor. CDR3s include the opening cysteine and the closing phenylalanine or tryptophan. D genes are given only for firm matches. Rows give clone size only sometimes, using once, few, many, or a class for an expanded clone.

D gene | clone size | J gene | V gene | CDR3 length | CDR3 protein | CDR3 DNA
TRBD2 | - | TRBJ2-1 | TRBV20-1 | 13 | CSVFQRGHNEQFF | TGCAGTGTATTCCAGCGGGGGCACAATGAGCAGTTCTTC
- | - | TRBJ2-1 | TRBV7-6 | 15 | CASSLESPRGYEQFF | TGTGCCAGCAGCTTAGAGAGCCCCCGTGGCTATGAGCAGTTCTTC
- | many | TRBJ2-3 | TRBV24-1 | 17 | CATSALSSTSSTDTQYF | TGTGCCACCAGTGCCCTATCCAGTACCTCTAGCACAGATACGCAGTATTTT
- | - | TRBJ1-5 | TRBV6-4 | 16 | CASKWVGPARNQPQHF | TGTGCCAGCAAGTGGGTCGGGCCGGCTCGCAATCAGCCCCAGCATTTT
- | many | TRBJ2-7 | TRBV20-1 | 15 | CSARDWSSYSYEQYF | TGCAGTGCTAGAGATTGGAGCAGTTATTCCTACGAGCAGTACTTC
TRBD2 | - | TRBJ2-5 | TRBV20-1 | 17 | CCARDSVTSGRLETQYF | TGCTGTGCTAGAGACAGCGTGACTAGCGGGAGACTGGAGACCCAGTACTTC
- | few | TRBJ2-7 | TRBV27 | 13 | CASSLTALYEQYF | TGTGCCAGCAGTTTAACCGCACTCTACGAGCAGTACTTC
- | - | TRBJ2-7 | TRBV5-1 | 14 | CASSGDNKEYEQYF | TGCGCCAGCAGCGGGGACAATAAGGAGTACGAGCAGTACTTC
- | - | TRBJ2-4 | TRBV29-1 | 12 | CSGGIAKNIQYF | TGCAGCGGCGGGATTGCCAAAAACATTCAGTACTTC
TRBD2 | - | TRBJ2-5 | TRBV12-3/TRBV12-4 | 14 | CASSLGLGGETQYF | TGTGCCAGCAGTTTGGGACTAGGGGGGGAGACCCAGTACTTC
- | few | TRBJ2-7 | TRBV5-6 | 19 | CASSLEFALGAPLSYEQYF | TGTGCCAGCAGCTTGGAGTTTGCGCTGGGGGCACCCCTCTCCTACGAGCAGTACTTC
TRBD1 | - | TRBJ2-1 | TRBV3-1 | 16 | CASSGQGFRSYNEQFF | TGTGCCAGCAGCGGACAGGGTTTTCGCTCCTACAATGAGCAGTTCTTC
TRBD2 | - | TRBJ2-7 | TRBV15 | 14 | CATSRELGGHEQYF | TGTGCCACCAGCAGAGAGTTGGGAGGGCACGAGCAGTACTTC
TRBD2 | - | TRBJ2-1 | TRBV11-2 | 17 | CASSLDRGGRAYNEQFF | TGTGCCAGCAGCTTAGATCGGGGCGGGAGGGCCTACAATGAGCAGTTCTTC
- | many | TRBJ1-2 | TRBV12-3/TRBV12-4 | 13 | CASREGPNYGYTF | TGTGCCAGCAGAGAGGGACCGAACTATGGCTACACCTTC
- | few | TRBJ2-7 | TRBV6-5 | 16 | CASSYSSLAKGYEQYF | TGTGCCAGCAGTTACTCGTCCCTAGCGAAAGGGTACGAGCAGTACTTC
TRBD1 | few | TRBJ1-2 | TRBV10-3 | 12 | CAIKGQRYGYTF | TGTGCCATCAAGGGACAGCGCTATGGCTACACCTTC
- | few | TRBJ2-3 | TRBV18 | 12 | CASSPPVDTQYF | TGTGCCAGCTCACCACCTGTAGATACGCAGTATTTT
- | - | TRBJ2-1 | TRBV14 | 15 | CASSQRDPRYNEQFF | TGTGCCAGCAGCCAAAGAGACCCCCGGTACAATGAGCAGTTCTTC
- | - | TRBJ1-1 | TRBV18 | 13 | CASSQDSRTEAFF | TGTGCCAGCTCCCAGGACAGCCGCACTGAAGCTTTCTTT
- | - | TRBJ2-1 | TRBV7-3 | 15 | CASSLTGEPYNEQFF | TGTGCCAGCAGCTTAACAGGGGAACCCTACAATGAGCAGTTCTTC
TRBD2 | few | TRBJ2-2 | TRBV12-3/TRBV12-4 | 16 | CASRVFSGTNTGELFF | TGTGCCAGCAGGGTTTTTAGCGGGACTAACACCGGGGAGCTGTTTTTT
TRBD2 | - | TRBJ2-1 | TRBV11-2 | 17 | CASSLEGSGRAMNEQFF | TGTGCCAGCAGCTTAGAGGGTAGCGGGAGGGCCATGAATGAGCAGTTCTTC
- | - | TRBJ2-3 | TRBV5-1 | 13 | CASRGDNTDTQYF | TGCGCCAGCAGGGGGGACAACACAGATACGCAGTATTTT
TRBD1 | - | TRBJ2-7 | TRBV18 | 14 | CASSLDRGPGEQYF | TGTGCCAGCTCACTGGACAGGGGTCCGGGGGAGCAGTACTTC
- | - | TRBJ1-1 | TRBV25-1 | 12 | CASSQFSGKAFF | TGTGCCAGCAGTCAGTTCTCAGGGAAGGCTTTCTTT
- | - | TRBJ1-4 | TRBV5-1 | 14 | CASSSGLRGEKLFF | TGCGCCAGCAGCTCGGGACTTAGAGGAGAAAAACTGTTTTTT
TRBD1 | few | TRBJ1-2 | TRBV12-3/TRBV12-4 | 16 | CASSPHGQATNYGYTF | TGTGCCAGCAGTCCCCATGGACAGGCGACTAACTATGGCTACACCTTC
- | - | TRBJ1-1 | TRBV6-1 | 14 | CASSEQMGFYEAFF | TGTGCCAGCAGTGAGCAAATGGGCTTTTATGAAGCTTTCTTT
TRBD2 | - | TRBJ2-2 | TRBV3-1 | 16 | CASSPGLAGGAGELFF | TGTGCCAGCAGCCCGGGACTAGCGGGAGGGGCCGGGGAGCTGTTTTTT
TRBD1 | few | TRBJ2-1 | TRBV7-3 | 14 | CASSLHRGYNEQFF | TGTGCCAGCAGCTTACACAGGGGTTACAATGAGCAGTTCTTC
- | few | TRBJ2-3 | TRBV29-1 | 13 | CSVQGQGGATQYF | TGCAGCGTTCAAGGGCAGGGGGGAGCTACGCAGTATTTT
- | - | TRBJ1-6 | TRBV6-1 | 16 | CASSESRAGANSPLHF | TGTGCCAGCAGTGAGTCCAGGGCAGGCGCTAATTCACCCCTCCACTTT
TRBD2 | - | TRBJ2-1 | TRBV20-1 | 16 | CSATKRLAASYNEQFF | TGCAGTGCTACTAAGAGACTAGCGGCCTCCTACAATGAGCAGTTCTTC
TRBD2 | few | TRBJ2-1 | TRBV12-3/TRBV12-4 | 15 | CASSPRTSLYNEQFF | TGTGCCAGCAGCCCCCGGACTAGCTTGTACAATGAGCAGTTCTTC
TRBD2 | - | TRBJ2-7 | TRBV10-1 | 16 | CASSRGGSGSSYEQYF | TGCGCCAGCAGCCGGGGAGGGAGCGGGAGCTCCTACGAGCAGTACTTC
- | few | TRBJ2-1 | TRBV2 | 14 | CASSESGTYNEQFF | TGTGCCAGCAGTGAGAGCGGTACCTACAATGAGCAGTTCTTC
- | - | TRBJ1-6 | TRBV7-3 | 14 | CASSLTGQNSPLHF | TGTGCCAGCAGCTTAACAGGGCAGAATTCACCCCTCCACTTT
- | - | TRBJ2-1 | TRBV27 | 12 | CASSSLANEQFF | TGTGCCAGCAGTTCCTTAGCGAATGAGCAGTTCTTC
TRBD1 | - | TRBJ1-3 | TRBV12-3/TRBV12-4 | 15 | CASSSDRGTGNTIYF | TGTGCCAGCAGTTCTGACAGGGGAACTGGAAACACCATATATTTT
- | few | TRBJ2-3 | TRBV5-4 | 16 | CASSLDHRTFTDTQYF | TGTGCCAGCAGCTTGGATCACAGGACCTTCACAGATACGCAGTATTTT
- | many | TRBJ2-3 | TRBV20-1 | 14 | CSAAATVPTDTQYF | TGCAGTGCTGCTGCGACAGTACCCACAGATACGCAGTATTTT
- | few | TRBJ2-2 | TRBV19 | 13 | CASWDKNTGELFF | TGTGCCAGTTGGGACAAGAACACCGGGGAGCTGTTTTTT
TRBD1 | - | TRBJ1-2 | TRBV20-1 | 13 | CSARRATGDGYTF | TGCAGTGCTAGAAGGGCGACAGGGGACGGCTACACCTTC
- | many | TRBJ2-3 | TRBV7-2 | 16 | CASSFGDRISTDTQYF | TGTGCCAGCAGCTTCGGGGACCGGATCAGCACAGATACGCAGTATTTT
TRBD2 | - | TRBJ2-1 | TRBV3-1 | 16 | CASSLLTSGKGNEQFF | TGTGCCAGCAGCCTCCTGACTAGCGGGAAAGGAAATGAGCAGTTCTTC
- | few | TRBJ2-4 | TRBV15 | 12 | CATSREGHFQYF | TGTGCCACCAGCAGAGAAGGACACTTTCAGTACTTC
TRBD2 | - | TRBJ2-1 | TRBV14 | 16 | CASSQDSSGRSNEQFF | TGTGCCAGCAGCCAAGATAGTAGCGGGAGAAGTAATGAGCAGTTCTTC
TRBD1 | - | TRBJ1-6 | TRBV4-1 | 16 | CASSQPRQGKNSPLHF | TGCGCCAGCAGCCAACCGAGACAGGGAAAGAATTCACCCCTCCACTTT
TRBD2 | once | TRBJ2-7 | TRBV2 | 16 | CASSGGLATFSYEQYF | TGTGCCAGCTCGGGAGGGCTAGCCACCTTCTCCTACGAGCAGTACTTC
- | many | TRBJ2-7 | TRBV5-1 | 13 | CASSLSVNYEQYF | TGCGCCAGCAGCTTGTCTGTAAACTACGAGCAGTACTTC
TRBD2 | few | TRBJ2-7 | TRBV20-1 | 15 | CSATRPAGVGYEQYF | TGCAGTGCTACCCGACCAGCGGGAGTGGGGTACGAGCAGTACTTC
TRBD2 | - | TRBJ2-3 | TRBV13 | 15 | CASWLAGGPGNTQYF | TGTGCCAGTTGGTTAGCGGGGGGACCGGGGAATACGCAGTATTTT
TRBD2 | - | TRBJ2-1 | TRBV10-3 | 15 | CAIRNQTSSNNEQFF | TGTGCCATCCGTAATCAGACTAGCAGTAACAATGAGCAGTTCTTC
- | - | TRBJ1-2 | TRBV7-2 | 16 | CASSRPGDPANYGYTF | TGTGCCAGCAGCCGGCCAGGAGACCCCGCTAACTATGGCTACACCTTC
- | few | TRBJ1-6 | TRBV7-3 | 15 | CASSLMEKGNSPLHF | TGTGCCAGCAGCTTAATGGAGAAGGGTAATTCACCCCTCCACTTT
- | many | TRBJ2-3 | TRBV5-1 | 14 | CASSLDGGTDTQYF | TGCGCCAGCAGCTTGGATGGGGGCACAGATACGCAGTATTTT
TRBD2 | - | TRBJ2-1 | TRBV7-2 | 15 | CASSLAGLAGDEQFF | TGTGCCAGCAGCTTAGCGGGACTAGCGGGTGATGAGCAGTTCTTC
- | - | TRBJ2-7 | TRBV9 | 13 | CASSVAVGHEQYF | TGTGCCAGCAGCGTAGCGGTCGGCCACGAGCAGTACTTC